The 17 T cell receptor beta chains listed next were all sequenced from one sample in a study of Ad26.COV2.S vaccination and SARS-CoV-2 variants. The treatment: around 19 received Ad26.COV2.S at low or high dose, single or two shots; 5 received placebo; per-sample allocation not given. Collection of the samples took place on day 63 after the first injection of vaccine or placebo. Libraries were prepared by immunoSEQ multiplex PCR; TCRdb keeps only in-frame clonotypes and omits some of them. The sample lists under 250,000 clones, roughly 85% occurring once. This sample comprised peripheral blood, obtained in a trial of Ad26.COV2.S vaccine versus placebo. The source of these receptors is a person aged 18 to 65 who received the Ad26.COV2.S COVID-19 vaccine or a placebo.

This sequence joins TRBV7-8 and TRBJ1-6, with a possible D match to TRBD1 (6 bases). Trimming cost V 0 bases and J 5 bases, with 14 bases left between them. This CDR3 comprises 17 residues. Germline V gene lookup returns CDR1 SGHVS and CDR2 FQNEAQ. CDR3 nucleotide sequence: TGTGCCAGCAGCTTAGCTGATAGGGGGTATCATAATTCACCCCTCCACTTT. As protein: CASSLADRGYHNSPLHF.

The CDR3 nucleotides are TGTGCCAGCAGCCAGTCCGGGACCGAGCGCAATCAGCCCCAGCATTTT. It is translated as CASSQSGTERNQPQHF. The chain joins TRBV3-1 (or the pseudogene TRBV3-2) to TRBJ1-5; D might be TRBD1 (5 bases). Germline CDR1 reads LGHDT; CDR2 reads YNNKEL (reference sequence). V was shortened by 3 bases and J by 2 bases, with 14 bases between the two germline ends. The CDR3 contains 16 residues.

V is TRBV5-4 and J is TRBJ2-6; D is possibly TRBD1 (5 bases). V gave up 0 bases and J gave up 0 bases, with 10 bases separating them. The CDR3 loop spans 17 amino acids. Germline V gene sequence: CDR1 SGHNT, CDR2 YYREEE (reference sequence). CDR3 sequence (DNA): TGTGCCAGCAGCTTGGGAGGCAGGGACTCTGGGGCCAACGTCCTGACTTTC. Translating gives CASSLGGRDSGANVLTF.

The chain uses TRBV7-9 and TRBJ2-3, with a tentative D call TRBD2 (7 bases). Trimming pared 5 bases from V and 0 bases from J, leaving 18 bases between. CDR3 length: 17 amino acids. The germline V gene has CDR1 SEHNR and CDR2 FQNEAQ (reference sequence). CDR3 loop: CASSPLPRGASTDTQYF. The CDR3, as DNA: TGTGCCAGCAGCCCTCTCCCCCGGGGGGCCAGCACAGATACGCAGTATTTT.

The V gene is TRBV7-2, the J gene TRBJ1-4; D may be TRBD1 (5 bases). Germline V gene data show CDR1 as SGHTA and CDR2 as FQGNSA. V was clipped by 5 bases and J by 7 bases, with 11 bases between them. The CDR3 runs 13 residues. In DNA, the CDR3 is TGTGCCAGCAGCCGATTGGGGCGTGAAAAACTGTTTTTT. Its protein is CASSRLGREKLFF.

V gene TRBV9 combines with J gene TRBJ2-1; D is unclear. Trimming removed 2 bases from V and 6 bases from J, with 12 bases in between. This CDR3 region has 14 residues. From germline, CDR1 is SGDLS and CDR2 YYNGEE. The CDR3 nucleotides read TGTGCCAGCAGCGTTGGCCCGAGTATCAATGAGCAGTTCTTC. Encoded protein: CASSVGPSINEQFF. Full variable domain (rest looked up from reference TRBV9 and TRBJ2-1): DSGVTQTPKHLITATGQRVTLRCSPRSGDLSVYWYQQSLDQGLQFLIQYYNGEERAKGNILERFSAQQFPDLHSELNLSSLELGDSALYFCASSVGPSINEQFFGPGTRLTVL.

With regard to this clone: Distinct nucleotide sequences in the sample also encode this CDR3. The rearrangement uses TRBV5-1 and TRBJ2-3; D gene unclear. CDR3 length: 12 residues. V dropped 0 bases and J dropped 4 bases, with 3 bases sitting between them. The germline CDR1 and CDR2 sequences are SGHRS and YFSETQ. CDR3 protein: CASSLVADTQYF. CDR3 DNA: TGCGCCAGCAGCTTGGTGGCAGATACGCAGTATTTT.

The chain uses TRBV7-9 and TRBJ1-4; 9 nucleotides line up with TRBD1. The CDR3 runs 17 residues. Germline V lookup: CDR1 SEHNR, CDR2 FQNEAQ (reference sequence). Trimming cost V 5 bases and J 0 bases; bases outside gene matches: 7. CDR3 sequence (DNA): TGTGCCAGCAGCAGAAATACAGGGGGCGCAACTAATGAAAAACTGTTTTTT. The encoded protein is CASSRNTGGATNEKLFF.

The chain combines TRBV19 with TRBJ2-7; 7 bases map to TRBD1. Per germline, CDR1 LNHDA and CDR2 SQIVND (reference sequence). The CDR3 runs to 13 residues. With 5 bases clipped from V and 1 base from J, the junction kept 2 bases outside the gene matches. CDR3 protein: CASSRGQSYEQYV. CDR3 coding DNA: TGTGCCAGTAGTCGGGGACAGTCCTACGAGCAGTACGTC.

The J gene is TRBJ1-6, the V gene TRBV3-1 (or the pseudogene TRBV3-2), with TRBD1 matching 7 bases. Germline V gene lookup returns CDR1 LGHDT and CDR2 YNNKEL (reference sequence). The junction had 3 bases not matched to a gene; V was cut back by 2 bases and J by 5 bases. The CDR3 runs to 15 residues. CDR3 residues: CASSQRDSHNSPLHF. CDR3 bases: TGTGCCAGCAGCCAACGGGACAGCCATAATTCACCCCTCCACTTT.

The rearrangement links TRBV30 to TRBJ2-5; 9 nucleotides line up with TRBD1. V was clipped by 2 bases and J by 4 bases; unmatched bases: 8. The CDR3 loop spans 15 amino acids. Germline-derived CDR1 and CDR2 are GTSNPN and SVGIG (reference sequence). Here the CDR3 DNA reads TGTGCCTGGAGTTCCCCGGGACAGGGTGCAGAGACCCAGTACTTC. Amino acids: CAWSSPGQGAETQYF.

This clone was observed once. This chain links TRBV12-3 or TRBV12-4 with TRBJ1-2, with D unclear. The CDR3 totals 13 residues. Trimming left V 3 bases short and J 3 bases short, with 8 bases between. CDR3 amino acids: CASSLEGYYGYTF. As DNA, the CDR3 is TGTGCCAGCAGTTTGGAGGGATACTATGGCTACACCTTC.

The gene calls are TRBV2 and TRBJ1-1, with a tentative D call TRBD1 (6 bases). Between the trimmed V and J ends, which lost 5 bases and 5 bases, there was a span of 9 bases. CDR1 and CDR2 (germline): SNHLY, FYNNEI. The CDR3 length is 12 residues. CDR3 sequence: CASSSGDTEAFF. CDR3 DNA: TGTGCCAGCAGTTCAGGGGATACTGAAGCTTTCTTT.

This chain uses TRBV7-9 with TRBJ2-4, with D possibly being TRBD1 (6 bases). The CDR3 totals 13 residues. CDR1 and CDR2 (germline): SEHNR, FQNEAQ (reference sequence). The V and J ends lost 4 bases and 8 bases respectively, with 12 bases between them. The CDR3 nucleotides read TGTGCCAGCAGCTCAGGGGTAATCCACATTCAGTACTTC. Translating gives CASSSGVIHIQYF.

The rearrangement links TRBV9 to TRBJ1-2; possibly TRBD1 for D (6 bases). Germline V gene lookup returns CDR1 SGDLS and CDR2 YYNGEE. The CDR3 covers 11 residues. V lost 3 bases and J lost 6, with 6 bases in between. The CDR3 is CASSGQDGYTF. The DNA for the CDR3 is TGTGCCAGCAGCGGACAGGATGGCTACACCTTC.

V and J are TRBV28 and TRBJ1-2, with D uncertain. The CDR3 is 13 residues long. Per germline, CDR1 MDHEN and CDR2 SYDVKM. Trimming took off 3 bases at V and 2 bases at J, with 7 bases between the two ends. The CDR3 DNA reads as TGTGCCAGCAGTTTGCCATACAACTATGGCTACACCTTC. Encoded protein: CASSLPYNYGYTF.

This rearrangement joins TRBV18 to TRBJ2-2; 10 bases fit TRBD1. Looked up from germline, CDR1 is KGHSH and CDR2 is LQKENI. The trim removed 4 bases at V and 1 base at J, leaving 0 bases unmatched. CDR3 length equals 15 residues. The CDR3 coding sequence is TGTGCCAGCTCACGGACAGGGGGGAACACCGGGGAGCTGTTTTTT. It codes for CASSRTGGNTGELFF.